This TCR beta chain was identified in a study of shared clonotypes between healthy human individuals. Study-level information: The cohort comprised a couple of women and a few men. Their ages spanned 18 to 49 years. Researchers assigned three CD4 naive, three CD4 memory, two CD8 naive and one CD8 memory plate to each donor.

Produced via immunoSEQ multiplex PCR; TCRdb's table is partial and in-frame only. The table has some 2.1 million clones, roughly 95% seen once; the top ten hold over 1.5%. CDR3 length: 14 residues. The ends were cut back, 4 bases at V and 4 bases at J, with 14 bases in the middle. Germline V gene lookup returns CDR1 SGDLS and CDR2 YYNGEE. Positively selected for CCR7, the CD45RO-negative cells used as naive CD8 cells excluded terminally differentiated effector memory CD45RA+ cells. This receptor was taken from a man aged 18 to 30 in good health. Some clones in this sample may be carry-over from other donors' samples. The sample consisted of naive CD8+ T cells from PBMCs. V gene TRBV9 combines with J gene TRBJ1-2; D gene unclear. The CDR3 nucleotides are TGTGCCAGCAGCCCGGGAGGCGGCGTCTATGGCTACACCTTC. Amino acid sequence: CASSPGGGVYGYTF.